Sequencing of this T cell receptor (beta chain) was carried out in a study of T-cell memory formation after mild COVID-19. Whole-study findings and limits: Certain responding clones were present in pre-infection memory, suggesting participation of cross-reactive memory. Contracting clones from day 15 to 85 had balanced CD4/CD8; later expanders favoured CD4+. Second-wave clones reaching peak frequency on day 37 lacked confirmed SARS-CoV-2 specificity.

A word on this clonotype: The antigen remains unidentified.

The CDR3 consists of 14 residues. Germline CDR1 DFQATT, CDR2 SNEGSKA (reference sequence). V was clipped by 6 bases and J by 2 bases, with 14 bases between them. Constant-segment primers were used for 5'RACE, and the resulting TCR alpha and TCR beta cDNA libraries carried sample barcodes and UMIs. Using its own MiXCR run on the 5' RACE reads, TCRdb lists one record per CDR3 protein. Seen here are about 110,000 distinct CDR3 sequences, 15% to 20% observed once, and the top ten hold approximately 5.1%. The material sequenced was PBMCs or a T cell subset sorted from them (not recorded which). The source of this sequence is a man in his late teens or twenties who had mild COVID-19 (a few samples of this study predate the infection). Cell type and time point are not known. The chain recombines TRBV20-1 with TRBJ1-5, with a tentative D call TRBD1 (5 bases). CDR3 coding DNA: TGCAGTGCCTCGGGGGGTGGGGGCAATCAGCCCCAGCATTTT. Its protein product is CSASGGGGNQPQHF.